These T cell receptor beta chains were read from a single sample in a study of T cells in Graves' hyperthyroidism and ophthalmopathy. Each CDR3 protein is one row after TCRdb ran MiXCR on the multiplex PCR reads. The repertoire holds hundreds of thousands of distinct CDR3 sequences, with 20% as singletons. The sequencing input was blood. These receptors were collected from a man aged 35 to 55 with Graves' ophthalmopathy. CDR3s include the opening cysteine and the closing phenylalanine or tryptophan. A D gene is named only where the DNA matches it firmly. Clone size is not always given. Where it is, it says once, few, many or a class for expanded clones.

CASSLAGRDRGDYGYTF	TGTGCCAGCAGCTTAGCAGGCAGGGACAGGGGTGACTATGGCTACACCTTC	TRBV7-9	TRBJ1-2	few	TRBD1
CVSSSSLRGNQPQHF	TGTGTCAGCAGCTCCTCCTTACGGGGCAATCAGCCCCAGCATTTT	TRBV7-9	TRBJ1-5	.	.
CSVVKGLNTEAFF	TGCAGCGTTGTGAAGGGACTCAACACTGAAGCTTTCTTT	TRBV29-1	TRBJ1-1	once	.
CASSLDQDEQFF	TGTGCCAGCAGCTTAGACCAAGATGAGCAGTTCTTC	TRBV11-1	TRBJ2-1	many	.
CASSPRTHTNTGELFF	TGTGCCAGTAGTCCCCGGACCCATACGAACACCGGGGAGCTGTTTTTT	TRBV19	TRBJ2-2	few	.
CASSSNPPGTGDHEQFF	TGTGCCAGCTCATCCAACCCACCCGGGACAGGGGACCATGAGCAGTTCTTC	TRBV18	TRBJ2-1	.	TRBD1
CASSDPSNQPQHF	TGCGCCAGCAGTGACCCAAGCAATCAGCCCCAGCATTTT	TRBV10-1	TRBJ1-5	few	.
CATSRGGDGTQYF	TGTGCCACCAGCAGAGGAGGGGATGGGACCCAGTACTTC	TRBV15	TRBJ2-5	.	.
CASSRGAKNIQYF	TGTGCCAGCAGCCGTGGAGCCAAAAACATTCAGTACTTC	TRBV5-6	TRBJ2-4	few	.
CSVVGWAPNTEAFF	TGCAGCGTTGTGGGGTGGGCCCCGAACACTGAAGCTTTCTTT	TRBV29-1	TRBJ1-1	once	.
CASKKTGVYGYTF	TGTGCCAGTAAGAAGACAGGGGTCTATGGCTACACCTTC	TRBV19	TRBJ1-2	.	TRBD1
CASSPGSSETQYF	TGTGCCAGCAGCCCGGGATCTTCGGAGACCCAGTACTTC	TRBV7-9	TRBJ2-5	many	.
CASSLGSGGLRETQYF	TGTGCCAGCAGTTTAGGGTCAGGGGGCCTGAGAGAGACCCAGTACTTC	TRBV27	TRBJ2-5	many	TRBD1
CASKLLQGYGYTF	TGTGCCAGCAAACTATTACAGGGCTATGGCTACACCTTC	TRBV12-3/TRBV12-4	TRBJ1-2	few	.
CATQGTVNTGELFF	TGTGCCACCCAGGGGACAGTCAACACCGGGGAGCTGTTTTTT	TRBV28	TRBJ2-2	few	TRBD1
CASSRTPTTGGELFF	TGTGCCAGCAGCCGCACTCCCACGACGGGCGGGGAGCTGTTTTTT	TRBV7-9	TRBJ2-2	many	.
CASSLAGAAGSGTQYF	TGTGCCAGCAGCTTAGCGGGGGCGGCAGGGAGTGGGACCCAGTACTTC	TRBV7-2	TRBJ2-5	many	.
CASSALRGTGELFF	TGTGCCAGCAGCGCCTTAAGGGGCACCGGGGAGCTGTTTTTT	TRBV6-4	TRBJ2-2	.	.
CASSQGALTGQFF	TGCGCCAGCAGCCAAGGAGCCTTGACAGGCCAGTTCTTC	TRBV4-1	TRBJ2-1	few	.
CASSPGLAKTQYF	TGTGCCAGCAGCCCGGGACTAGCGAAGACCCAGTACTTC	TRBV7-8	TRBJ2-5	many	TRBD2
CATCLRQGGRETQYF	TGTGCCACCTGCCTGAGACAGGGAGGTCGAGAGACCCAGTACTTC	TRBV15	TRBJ2-5	.	.
CASSLGQGLNTQYF	TGTGCCAGCAGCTTAGGACAGGGGCTGAATACGCAGTATTTT	TRBV7-2	TRBJ2-3	few	TRBD1
CASSFRGGSTTNEQFF	TGTGCCAGCAGCTTCCGGGGCGGTTCTACCACCAATGAGCAGTTCTTC	TRBV7-6	TRBJ2-1	.	.
CASSPPGQAVVELFF	TGTGCCAGCTCACCCCCGGGACAGGCCGTAGTCGAACTGTTTTTT	TRBV18	TRBJ1-4	.	TRBD1
CASSILGARGYTF	TGTGCCAGTAGTATACTGGGTGCTCGGGGCTACACCTTC	TRBV19	TRBJ1-2	few	.
CSASNPGRANGELFF	TGCAGTGCTAGTAATCCGGGGAGGGCCAACGGGGAGCTGTTTTTT	TRBV20-1	TRBJ2-2	.	TRBD2
CATSRDGQGGLGTEAFF	TGTGCCACCAGCAGAGATGGACAGGGGGGCTTGGGCACTGAAGCTTTCTTT	TRBV15	TRBJ1-1	few	TRBD1
CAISPPGQGRSDTQYF	TGTGCCATCAGTCCCCCGGGACAGGGACGATCAGATACGCAGTATTTT	TRBV10-3	TRBJ2-3	many	TRBD1
CASSLGDFRRPQFF	TGTGCCAGCAGCTTAGGAGACTTCCGGAGACCGCAGTTCTTC	TRBV13	TRBJ2-1	many	.